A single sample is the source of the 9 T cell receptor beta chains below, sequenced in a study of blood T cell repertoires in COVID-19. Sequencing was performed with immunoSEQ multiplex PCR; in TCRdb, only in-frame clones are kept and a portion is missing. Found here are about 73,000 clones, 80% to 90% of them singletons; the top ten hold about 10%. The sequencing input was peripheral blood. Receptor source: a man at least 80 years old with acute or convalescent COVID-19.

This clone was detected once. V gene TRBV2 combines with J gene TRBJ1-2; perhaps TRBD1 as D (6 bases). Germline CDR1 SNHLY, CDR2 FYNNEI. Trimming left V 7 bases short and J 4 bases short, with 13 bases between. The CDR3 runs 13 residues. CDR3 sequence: CASKGQLIYGYTF. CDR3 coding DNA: TGTGCCAGCAAAGGACAGTTAATCTATGGCTACACCTTC.

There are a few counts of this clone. The CDR3 DNA sequence: TGTGCCAGTAGTTCGGGATGGGGGCGGCAGGATCAGCCCCAGCATTTT. Its protein is CASSSGWGRQDQPQHF. The chain links TRBV19 to TRBJ1-5, with a possible D match to TRBD1 (6 bases). The germline CDR1 and CDR2 sequences are LNHDA and SQIVND (reference sequence). The CDR3 extends over 16 amino acids. V was pared by 5 bases and J by 5 bases, with 19 bases between.

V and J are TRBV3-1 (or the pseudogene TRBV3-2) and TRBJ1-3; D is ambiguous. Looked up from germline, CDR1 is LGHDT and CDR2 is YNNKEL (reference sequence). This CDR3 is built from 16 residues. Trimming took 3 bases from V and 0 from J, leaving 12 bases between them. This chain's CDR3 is CASSHEYSISGNTIYF. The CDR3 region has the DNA TGTGCCAGCAGCCATGAGTACAGTATCTCTGGAAACACCATATATTTT.

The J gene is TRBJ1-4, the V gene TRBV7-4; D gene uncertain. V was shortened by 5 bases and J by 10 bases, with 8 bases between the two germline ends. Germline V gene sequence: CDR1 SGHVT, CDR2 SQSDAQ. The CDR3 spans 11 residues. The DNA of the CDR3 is TGTGCCAGCAGCGACCCGGGAAAACTGTTTTTT. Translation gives CASSDPGKLFF.

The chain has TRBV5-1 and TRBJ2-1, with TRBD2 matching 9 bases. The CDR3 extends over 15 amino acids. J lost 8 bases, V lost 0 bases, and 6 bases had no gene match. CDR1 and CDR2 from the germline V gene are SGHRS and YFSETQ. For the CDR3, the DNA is TGCGCCAGCAGCTTGGATAGCGGGAGCAGGGATGAGCAGTTCTTC. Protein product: CASSLDSGSRDEQFF.

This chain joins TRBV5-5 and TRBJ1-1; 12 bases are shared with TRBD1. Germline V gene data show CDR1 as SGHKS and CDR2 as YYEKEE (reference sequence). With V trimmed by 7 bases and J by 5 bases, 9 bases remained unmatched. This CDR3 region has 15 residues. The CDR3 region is CASDGTGGKGTEAFF. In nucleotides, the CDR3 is TGTGCCAGCGACGGGACAGGGGGCAAGGGTACTGAAGCTTTCTTT.

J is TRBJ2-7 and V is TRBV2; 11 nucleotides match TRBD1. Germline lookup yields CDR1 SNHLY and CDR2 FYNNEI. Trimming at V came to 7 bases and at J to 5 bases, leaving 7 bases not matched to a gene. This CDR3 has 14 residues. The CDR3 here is CASTGQGAVNEQYF. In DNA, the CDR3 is TGTGCCAGCACCGGACAGGGGGCGGTCAACGAGCAGTACTTC.

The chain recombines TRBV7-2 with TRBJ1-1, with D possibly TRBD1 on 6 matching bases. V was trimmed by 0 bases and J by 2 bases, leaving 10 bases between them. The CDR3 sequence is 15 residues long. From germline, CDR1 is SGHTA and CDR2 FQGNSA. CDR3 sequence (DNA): TGTGCCAGCAGCTTAGCTGCAGGGGTAAACACTGAAGCTTTCTTT. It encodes CASSLAAGVNTEAFF.

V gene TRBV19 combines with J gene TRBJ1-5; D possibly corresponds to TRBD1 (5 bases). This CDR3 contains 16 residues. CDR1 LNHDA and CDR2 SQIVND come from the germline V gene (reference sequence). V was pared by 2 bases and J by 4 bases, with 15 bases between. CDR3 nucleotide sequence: TGTGCCAGTAGTATATCAGGGTTAGGTGAAAATCAGCCCCAGCATTTT. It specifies CASSISGLGENQPQHF.